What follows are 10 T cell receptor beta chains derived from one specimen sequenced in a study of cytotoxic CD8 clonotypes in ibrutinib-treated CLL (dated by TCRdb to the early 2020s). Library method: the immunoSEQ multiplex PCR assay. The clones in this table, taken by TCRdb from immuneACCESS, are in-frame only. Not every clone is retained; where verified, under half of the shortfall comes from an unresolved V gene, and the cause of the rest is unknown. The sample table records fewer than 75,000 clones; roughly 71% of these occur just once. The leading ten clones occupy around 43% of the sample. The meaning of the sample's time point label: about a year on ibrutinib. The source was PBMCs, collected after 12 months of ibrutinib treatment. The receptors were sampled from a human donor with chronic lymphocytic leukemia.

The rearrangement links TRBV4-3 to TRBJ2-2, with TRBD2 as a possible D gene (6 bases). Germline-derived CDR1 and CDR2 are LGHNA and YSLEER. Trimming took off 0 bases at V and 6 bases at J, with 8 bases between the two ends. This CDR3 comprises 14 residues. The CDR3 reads CASSQEWGAGELFF. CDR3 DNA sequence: TGCGCCAGCAGCCAAGAATGGGGGGCCGGGGAGCTGTTTTTT.

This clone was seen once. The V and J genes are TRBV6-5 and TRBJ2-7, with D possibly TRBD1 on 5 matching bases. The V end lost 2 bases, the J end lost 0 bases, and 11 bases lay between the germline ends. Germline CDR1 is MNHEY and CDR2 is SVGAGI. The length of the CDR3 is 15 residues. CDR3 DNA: TGTGCCAGCAGTTACCAACAGGCGGTCTCCTACGAGCAGTACTTC. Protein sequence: CASSYQQAVSYEQYF.

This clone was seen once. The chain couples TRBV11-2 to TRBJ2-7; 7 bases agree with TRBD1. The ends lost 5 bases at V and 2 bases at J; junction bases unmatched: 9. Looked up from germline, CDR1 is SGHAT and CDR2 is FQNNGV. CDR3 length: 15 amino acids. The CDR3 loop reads CASSVARGPTYEQYF. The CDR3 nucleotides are TGTGCCAGCAGCGTAGCGAGGGGGCCAACCTACGAGCAGTACTTC.

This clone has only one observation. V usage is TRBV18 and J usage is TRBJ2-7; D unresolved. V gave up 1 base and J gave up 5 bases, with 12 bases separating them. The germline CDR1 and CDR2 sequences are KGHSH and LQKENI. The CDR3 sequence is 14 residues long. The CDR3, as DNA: TGTGCCAGCTCACCACAGGGTTCCATTGACGAGCAGTACTTC. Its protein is CASSPQGSIDEQYF.

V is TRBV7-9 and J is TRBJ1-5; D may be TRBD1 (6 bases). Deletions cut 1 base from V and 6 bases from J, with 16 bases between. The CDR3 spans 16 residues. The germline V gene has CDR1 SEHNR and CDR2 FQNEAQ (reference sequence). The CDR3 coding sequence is TGTGCCAGCAGCTTAGAAGGTCCACAGGGTGGTCAGCCCCAGCATTTT. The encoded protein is CASSLEGPQGGQPQHF.

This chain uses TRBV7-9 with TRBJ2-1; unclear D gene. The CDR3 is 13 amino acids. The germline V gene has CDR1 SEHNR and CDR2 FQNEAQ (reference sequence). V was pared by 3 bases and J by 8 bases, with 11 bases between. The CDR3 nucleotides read TGTGCCAGCAGCTTTCACAGTAGGGATGAGCAGTTCTTC. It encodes CASSFHSRDEQFF. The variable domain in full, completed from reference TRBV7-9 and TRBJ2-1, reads DTGVSQNPRHKITKRGQNVTFRCDPISEHNRLYWYRQTLGQGPEFLTYFQNEAQLEKSRLLSDRFSAERPKGSFSTLEIQRTEQGDSAMYLCASSFHSRDEQFFGPGTRLTVL.

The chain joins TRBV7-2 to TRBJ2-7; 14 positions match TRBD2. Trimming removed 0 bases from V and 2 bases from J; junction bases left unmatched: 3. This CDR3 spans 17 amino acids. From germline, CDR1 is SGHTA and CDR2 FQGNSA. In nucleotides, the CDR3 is TGTGCCAGCAGCTTAGCCGGGACTAGCGGGAGTACCTACGAGCAGTACTTC. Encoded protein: CASSLAGTSGSTYEQYF.

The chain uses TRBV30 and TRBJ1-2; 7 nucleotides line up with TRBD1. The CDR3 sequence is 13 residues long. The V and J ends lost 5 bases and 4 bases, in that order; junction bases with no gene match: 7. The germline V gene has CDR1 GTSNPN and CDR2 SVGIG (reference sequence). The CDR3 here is CAWGRQGGYGYTF. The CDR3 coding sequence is TGTGCCTGGGGTCGACAGGGCGGCTATGGCTACACCTTC.

DNA for the CDR3: TGTGCCAGCAGCTTCTCCAGCGGGGGACCCAGCTCCTACAATGAGCAGTTCTTC. Translating gives CASSFSSGGPSSYNEQFF. The V and J genes are TRBV7-8 and TRBJ2-1; 8 nucleotides align to TRBD2. Germline lookup yields CDR1 SGHVS and CDR2 FQNEAQ. Trimming took 3 bases from V and 0 from J; bases not matched to a gene: 10. CDR3 length: 18 residues.

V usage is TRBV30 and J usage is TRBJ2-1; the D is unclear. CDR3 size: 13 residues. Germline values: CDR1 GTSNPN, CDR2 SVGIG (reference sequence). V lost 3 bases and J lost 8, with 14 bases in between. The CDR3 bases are TGTGCCTGGAGCACGGGTTTTTTGGATGAGCAGTTCTTC. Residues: CAWSTGFLDEQFF.